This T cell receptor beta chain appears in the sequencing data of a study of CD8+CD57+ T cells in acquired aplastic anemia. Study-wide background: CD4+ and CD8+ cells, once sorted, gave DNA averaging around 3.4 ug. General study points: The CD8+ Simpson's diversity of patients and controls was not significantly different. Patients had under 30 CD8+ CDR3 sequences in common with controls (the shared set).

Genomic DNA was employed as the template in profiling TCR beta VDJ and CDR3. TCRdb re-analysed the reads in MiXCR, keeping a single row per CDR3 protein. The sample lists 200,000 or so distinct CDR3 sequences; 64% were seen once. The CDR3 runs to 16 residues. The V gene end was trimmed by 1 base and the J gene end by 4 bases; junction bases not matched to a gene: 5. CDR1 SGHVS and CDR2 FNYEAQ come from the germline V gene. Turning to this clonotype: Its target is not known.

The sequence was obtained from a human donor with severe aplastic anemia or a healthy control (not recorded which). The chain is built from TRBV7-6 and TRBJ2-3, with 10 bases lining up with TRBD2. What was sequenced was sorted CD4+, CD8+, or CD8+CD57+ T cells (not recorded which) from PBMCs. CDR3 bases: TGTGCCAGCAGCTTAGACCCTAGCGGGGGATCAGATACGCAGTATTTT. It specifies CASSLDPSGGSDTQYF.